This is a list of T cell receptor beta chains from one sample in a study of blood T cell repertoires in COVID-19. Profiled with immunoSEQ multiplex PCR; TCRdb holds only in-frame clones, not every one. The sample lists some 270,000 clones, nearly 90% occurring once. The sequenced sample was peripheral blood. These receptors came from an older woman with COVID-19, enrolled during active disease. The CDR3 runs from the conserved cysteine through the conserved F or W. The D gene is left open where the match is weak. The listing skips clone size in some rows; elsewhere it reads once, few, many or a size class.

v_gene: TRBV4-3
j_gene: TRBJ2-5
d_gene: TRBD2
abundance: -
CDR3nt: TGCGCCAGCAGCCAAGATTGGACTAGCGGCCAAGAGACCCAGTACTTC
CDR3aa: CASSQDWTSGQETQYF

v_gene: TRBV6-5
j_gene: TRBJ2-7
d_gene: -
abundance: -
CDR3nt: TGTGCCAGCAGCCAAGGGTCCCAGGGCTACGAGCAGTACTTC
CDR3aa: CASSQGSQGYEQYF

v_gene: TRBV7-9
j_gene: TRBJ1-2
d_gene: -
abundance: -
CDR3nt: TGTGCCAGCAGCGTCGACAGCGTCTATGGCTACACCTTC
CDR3aa: CASSVDSVYGYTF

v_gene: TRBV7-8
j_gene: TRBJ2-7
d_gene: TRBD1
abundance: -
CDR3nt: TGTGCCAGCAGCCGTACCATCGGACAGGCCGGGGAGCAGTACTTC
CDR3aa: CASSRTIGQAGEQYF

v_gene: TRBV19
j_gene: TRBJ1-5
d_gene: TRBD1
abundance: -
CDR3nt: TGTGCCAGTCGTCGACAGGGGAACGTTGAGCCCCAGCATTTT
CDR3aa: CASRRQGNVEPQHF

v_gene: TRBV5-1
j_gene: TRBJ2-2
d_gene: -
abundance: -
CDR3nt: TGCGCCAGCAGCCCAGCGGTGAACACCGGGGAGCTGTTTTTT
CDR3aa: CASSPAVNTGELFF

v_gene: TRBV29-1
j_gene: TRBJ2-7
d_gene: TRBD1
abundance: -
CDR3nt: TGCAGCGTTTTCCGGGGACAGGCCGAATCCTACGAGCAGTACTTC
CDR3aa: CSVFRGQAESYEQYF

v_gene: TRBV6-4
j_gene: TRBJ2-7
d_gene: -
abundance: -
CDR3nt: TGTGCCAGCAGTGTCTCCCAGGGCGACGAGCAGTACTTC
CDR3aa: CASSVSQGDEQYF

v_gene: TRBV7-9
j_gene: TRBJ2-1
d_gene: -
abundance: -
CDR3nt: TGTGCCAGCAGCTTAGCGCAGGGGCCCTCCTACAATGAGCAGTTCTTC
CDR3aa: CASSLAQGPSYNEQFF

v_gene: TRBV7-9
j_gene: TRBJ1-1
d_gene: TRBD1
abundance: -
CDR3nt: TGTGCCAGCAGCTCGACAGGGGAGTACACTGAAGCTTTCTTT
CDR3aa: CASSSTGEYTEAFF

v_gene: TRBV18
j_gene: TRBJ1-1
d_gene: -
abundance: -
CDR3nt: TGTGCCAGCTCAGACTCAATGAACACTGAAGCTTTCTTT
CDR3aa: CASSDSMNTEAFF

v_gene: TRBV3-1/TRBV3-2
j_gene: TRBJ1-1
d_gene: -
abundance: once
CDR3nt: TGTGCCAGCAGCCAAGGCTCAGGGGTGGGTACTGAAGCTTTCTTT
CDR3aa: CASSQGSGVGTEAFF

v_gene: TRBV13
j_gene: TRBJ2-1
d_gene: TRBD2
abundance: -
CDR3nt: TGTGCCAGCAGTGGACGGGGGGTGTACAATGAGCAGTTCTTC
CDR3aa: CASSGRGVYNEQFF

v_gene: TRBV27
j_gene: TRBJ1-2
d_gene: -
abundance: once
CDR3nt: TGTGCCAGCAGTTTCTTGGCAGGGGAGTTGGGCTACACCTTC
CDR3aa: CASSFLAGELGYTF

v_gene: TRBV19
j_gene: TRBJ1-5
d_gene: -
abundance: -
CDR3nt: TGTGCCAGTAGTATTCTCGATCAGCCCCAGCATTTT
CDR3aa: CASSILDQPQHF

v_gene: TRBV18
j_gene: TRBJ2-5
d_gene: -
abundance: few
CDR3nt: TGTGCCAGCTCACCCGACAGTGGACGAGAGACCCAGTACTTC
CDR3aa: CASSPDSGRETQYF

v_gene: TRBV4-1
j_gene: TRBJ1-1
d_gene: TRBD1
abundance: few
CDR3nt: TGCGCCAGCAGCCAGCAGCAGGGGGTGGACACTGAAGCTTTCTTT
CDR3aa: CASSQQQGVDTEAFF

v_gene: TRBV10-3
j_gene: TRBJ1-1
d_gene: -
abundance: -
CDR3nt: TGTGCCATCAGTGGGGGGGGCCTGAACACTGAAGCTTTCTTT
CDR3aa: CAISGGGLNTEAFF

v_gene: TRBV6-5
j_gene: TRBJ1-6
d_gene: -
abundance: once
CDR3nt: TGTGCCAGCAGTCCCAGGACAGACAATTCACCCCTCCACTTT
CDR3aa: CASSPRTDNSPLHF

v_gene: TRBV7-2
j_gene: TRBJ2-6
d_gene: -
abundance: once
CDR3nt: TGTGCCAGCAGCCCTCTCTCTGGGGCCAACGTCCTGACTTTC
CDR3aa: CASSPLSGANVLTF

v_gene: TRBV4-2
j_gene: TRBJ2-3
d_gene: -
abundance: -
CDR3nt: TGTGCCAGCAGCCAAGGACGGGGTCTAGATACGCAGTATTTT
CDR3aa: CASSQGRGLDTQYF

v_gene: TRBV9
j_gene: TRBJ1-1
d_gene: TRBD1
abundance: -
CDR3nt: TGTGCCAGCAGCCTAAGCAGACAGGGCGGCACTGAAGCTTTCTTT
CDR3aa: CASSLSRQGGTEAFF

v_gene: TRBV7-2
j_gene: TRBJ1-2
d_gene: TRBD1
abundance: -
CDR3nt: TGTGCCAGCAGCTTAAGCAGGGCAGGGGGCTATGGCTACACCTTC
CDR3aa: CASSLSRAGGYGYTF

v_gene: TRBV3-1/TRBV3-2
j_gene: TRBJ1-2
d_gene: -
abundance: -
CDR3nt: TGTGCCAGCAGCCAAGATCCGGCGGGTAACTATGGCTACACCTTC
CDR3aa: CASSQDPAGNYGYTF

v_gene: TRBV2
j_gene: TRBJ2-2
d_gene: -
abundance: few
CDR3nt: TGTGCCAGCAGTGTTGAGACTAGGACCGGGGAGCTGTTTTTT
CDR3aa: CASSVETRTGELFF

v_gene: TRBV5-1
j_gene: TRBJ2-2
d_gene: -
abundance: -
CDR3nt: TGCGCCAGCAGCAGGGGGATCGGGACCTCAGCGAACACCGGGGAGCTGTTTTTT
CDR3aa: CASSRGIGTSANTGELFF

v_gene: TRBV6-5
j_gene: TRBJ1-5
d_gene: -
abundance: -
CDR3nt: TGTGCCAGCAGGGGCAGCAAGAATCAGCCCCAGCATTTT
CDR3aa: CASRGSKNQPQHF

v_gene: TRBV18
j_gene: TRBJ2-2
d_gene: TRBD2
abundance: -
CDR3nt: TGTGCCAGCTCGTCGGGACTAGCCGGGGAGCTGTTTTTT
CDR3aa: CASSSGLAGELFF

v_gene: TRBV4-2
j_gene: TRBJ2-5
d_gene: TRBD2
abundance: -
CDR3nt: TGTGCCAGCAGCCCCCGGACTAGCGGGGGGCCTGAAAAAGAGACCCAGTACTTC
CDR3aa: CASSPRTSGGPEKETQYF

v_gene: TRBV5-4
j_gene: TRBJ1-6
d_gene: -
abundance: -
CDR3nt: TGTGCCAGCAGCATAGACAGCTATAATTCACCCCTCCACTTT
CDR3aa: CASSIDSYNSPLHF

v_gene: TRBV5-4
j_gene: TRBJ1-1
d_gene: -
abundance: -
CDR3nt: TGTGCCAGCAGCTTGTTAACAGGGAACACTGAAGCTTTCTTT
CDR3aa: CASSLLTGNTEAFF

v_gene: TRBV19
j_gene: TRBJ1-2
d_gene: TRBD1
abundance: -
CDR3nt: TGTGCCAGTACTCCGGACAGGGGGCAGGGCTACACCTTC
CDR3aa: CASTPDRGQGYTF

v_gene: TRBV6-5
j_gene: TRBJ2-6
d_gene: -
abundance: -
CDR3nt: TGTGCCAGCAGTTATAATTCTGGGGCCAACGTCCTGACTTTC
CDR3aa: CASSYNSGANVLTF

v_gene: TRBV30
j_gene: TRBJ1-4
d_gene: -
abundance: -
CDR3nt: TGTGCCTGGAGCCCAAAACGGGGAGGGAGGCGCGAAAAACTGTTTTTT
CDR3aa: CAWSPKRGGRREKLFF

v_gene: TRBV9
j_gene: TRBJ2-5
d_gene: TRBD2
abundance: -
CDR3nt: TGTGCCAGCAGCAATCCACTAGCGGGGGAGTATGAGACCCAGTACTTC
CDR3aa: CASSNPLAGEYETQYF

v_gene: TRBV18
j_gene: TRBJ1-3
d_gene: -
abundance: -
CDR3nt: TGTGCCAGCTCACCGGGACACGCCTCTGGAAACACCATATATTTT
CDR3aa: CASSPGHASGNTIYF

v_gene: TRBV19
j_gene: TRBJ2-5
d_gene: TRBD2
abundance: -
CDR3nt: TGTGCCAGTAGTATAAGGGGACTAGCGGGGGCCGGGGAGACCCAGTACTTC
CDR3aa: CASSIRGLAGAGETQYF

v_gene: TRBV5-1
j_gene: TRBJ2-1
d_gene: -
abundance: once
CDR3nt: TGCGCCAGCAGCTTGGTCCCGGGGGACAATGAGCAGTTCTTC
CDR3aa: CASSLVPGDNEQFF

v_gene: TRBV6-5
j_gene: TRBJ2-2
d_gene: TRBD1
abundance: -
CDR3nt: TGTGCCAGCAGTTATTCGGACAGGGCGGGCACCGGGGAGCTGTTTTTT
CDR3aa: CASSYSDRAGTGELFF

v_gene: TRBV4-1
j_gene: TRBJ2-3
d_gene: -
abundance: -
CDR3nt: TGCGCCAGCAGCCTTACTCGCACAGATACGCAGTATTTT
CDR3aa: CASSLTRTDTQYF

v_gene: TRBV19
j_gene: TRBJ1-5
d_gene: -
abundance: -
CDR3nt: TGTGCCAGTAGTAACGGGGTGGGTAATCAGCCCCAGCATTTT
CDR3aa: CASSNGVGNQPQHF

v_gene: TRBV2
j_gene: TRBJ1-1
d_gene: -
abundance: -
CDR3nt: TGTGCCAGCAGTGAATTAGGGCAGGGTGACGGTGAAGCTTTCTTT
CDR3aa: CASSELGQGDGEAFF